This TCR beta chain comes out of a study of T-cell reconstitution after alpha-beta-depleted transplantation in children (dated by TCRdb to the mid-2010s). With respect to the entire study: Using TCR repertoire profiling, the study followed T-cell immune reconstitution in a quantitative way in children after TCRalphabeta/CD19-depleted allogeneic hematopoietic cell transplantation.

V lost 4 bases and J lost 4 bases, and the count of bases not matched to a germline gene is 6. As encoded in the germline V gene, CDR1 is KGHDR while CDR2 is SFDVKD. The CDR3 contains 16 residues, cysteine and phenylalanine counted. The sequence is cut down to CDR3 DNA, 48 bases in frame from base 1. The receptor library was made with PCR. The run used an Illumina HiSeq 2500. Molecular barcoding was employed in the preparation of TCR libraries, with unique molecular identifiers being used to normalize TCRbeta repertoire quantification. In-frame beta chains were kept once TCRdb had trimmed the public reads at Q25 with fastp and called clones with MiXCR. Identical CDR3 protein sequences are pooled into one entry, listed with their most common genes and DNA. The sample has some 400,000 distinct CDR3 sequences on record, about a fifth of them singletons. The top ten clones comprise less than 4.5% of the sample.

This clonotype was detected only a few times. Its antigen remains undetermined. Base-call qualities are not available, and no considerably larger clone is one nucleotide away. Sequencing was performed on PBMCs from the stem cell graft donor, taken from the stem cell graft. The rearrangement combines TRBV24-1 with TRBJ2-1; TRBD1 matches 10 bases in the middle. This sequence originates from a human donor who donated a stem cell graft to a child with acute myeloid leukemia. The nucleotide sequence is given as TGTGCCACCAGTGACCAGGACAGGGGGGGATACAATGAGCAGTTCTTC. Translated, this gives CATSDQDRGGYNEQFF.